One sample yielded the 16 T cell receptor beta chains listed below, sequenced in a study of sequential checkpoint blockade in melanoma. Treatment described: randomized to nivolumab then ipilimumab (arm A) or the reverse (arm B). Some clones are missing from TCRdb's copy, which holds only in-frame ones; the method was immunoSEQ multiplex PCR. The data show roughly 18,000 clones, around two thirds seen once. Sequences were derived from CD8+ T cells sorted from blood (inferred from file names), sampled from a patient given nivolumab and ipilimumab in sequence. These receptors all come from a human donor with melanoma.

This chain connects TRBV7-9 to TRBJ2-1; TRBD2 might be the D (5 bases). V lost 4 bases and J 1 base, leaving 11 bases between the germline ends. The CDR3 has 15 amino acids. The germline CDR1 and CDR2 sequences are SEHNR and FQNEAQ (reference sequence). Written as DNA, the CDR3 is TGTGCCAGCAGCTCCCGGGATAGATCCTACAATGAGCAGTTCTTC. The encoded protein is CASSSRDRSYNEQFF.

The chain is built from TRBV7-8 and TRBJ2-7; D is possibly TRBD2 (5 bases). The CDR3 contains 13 residues. Trimming took 3 bases from V and 2 from J, leaving 8 bases between them. Germline CDR1 reads SGHVS; CDR2 reads FQNEAQ. CDR3 bases: TGTGCCAGCAGCTTCGGGGAGACCTACGAGCAGTACTTC. Its translation: CASSFGETYEQYF.

The rearrangement links TRBV9 to TRBJ1-1, with TRBD1 matching 9 bases. The junction had 8 bases not matched to a gene; V was cut back by 3 bases and J by 2 bases. This CDR3 contains 16 residues. Germline V CDR1 and CDR2: SGDLS, YYNGEE. DNA of the CDR3: TGTGCCAGCAGCGGAGGGACAGGGAGGGGCAACACTGAAGCTTTCTTT. Encoded protein: CASSGGTGRGNTEAFF.

The chain couples TRBV9 to TRBJ2-7; 8 nucleotides agree with TRBD1. The CDR3 has 15 residues. Per the germline V gene, CDR1 is SGDLS and CDR2 is YYNGEE. The V gene end was trimmed by 0 bases and the J gene end by 5 bases; junction bases not matched to a gene: 7. The CDR3 DNA reads TGTGCCAGCAGCGTAGACGGACAGGGTAACGACGAGCAGTACTTC. The encoded protein is CASSVDGQGNDEQYF. Full variable domain (outside the CDR3, taken from reference TRBV9 and TRBJ2-7): DSGVTQTPKHLITATGQRVTLRCSPRSGDLSVYWYQQSLDQGLQFLIQYYNGEERAKGNILERFSAQQFPDLHSELNLSSLELGDSALYFCASSVDGQGNDEQYFGPGTRLTVT.

The chain uses TRBV27 and TRBJ1-5; D is perhaps TRBD1 (6 bases). Germline V gene sequence: CDR1 MNHEY, CDR2 SMNVEV (reference sequence). This CDR3 has 15 residues. Trimming stripped 6 bases from V and 1 base from J, with 13 bases between. This CDR3 reads CASSFSGASNQPQHF. DNA for the CDR3: TGTGCCAGCAGCTTCTCAGGGGCCAGCAATCAGCCCCAGCATTTT.

This clone was found a few times. This rearrangement joins TRBV7-3 to TRBJ2-1; 10 bases line up with TRBD1. Trimming took 1 base from V and 8 from J; bases not matched to a gene: 5. The CDR3 is made up of 15 amino acids. Germline CDR1 SGHTA, CDR2 FQGTGA. The CDR3 spells CASSLRTGGYDEQFF. The CDR3 DNA reads as TGTGCCAGCAGCTTAAGGACAGGGGGATATGATGAGCAGTTCTTC.

Here the CDR3 DNA reads TGTGCCAGCAGCGTAGAGAGGAACACTGAAGCTTTCTTT. Encoded protein: CASSVERNTEAFF. The gene calls are TRBV9 and TRBJ1-1; D ambiguous. Germline CDR1 reads SGDLS; CDR2 reads YYNGEE. The CDR3 contains 13 residues. The V and J ends lost 0 bases and 1 base respectively, with 4 bases between them. Looking up the rest from reference TRBV9 and TRBJ1-1 gives the full variable domain: DSGVTQTPKHLITATGQRVTLRCSPRSGDLSVYWYQQSLDQGLQFLIQYYNGEERAKGNILERFSAQQFPDLHSELNLSSLELGDSALYFCASSVERNTEAFFGQGTRLTVV.

This clone occurred a few times. This chain links TRBV7-2 with TRBJ2-7, with D unclear. There are 19 residues in the CDR3. The V end was cut by 1 base, the J end by 5 bases, with 27 bases between. Germline V gene lookup returns CDR1 SGHTA and CDR2 FQGNSA. DNA of the CDR3: TGTGCCAGCAGCTTAGATGTGAGCTGGTCACCACCCCCCACCAACGAGCAGTACTTC. Translated, it gives CASSLDVSWSPPPTNEQYF.

The rearrangement links TRBV13 to TRBJ2-7; 10 bases map to TRBD2. The CDR3 runs 13 residues. Germline values: CDR1 PRHDT, CDR2 FYEKMQ (reference sequence). The trim removed 9 bases at V and 7 bases at J, leaving 9 bases unmatched. CDR3 bases: TGTGCCAGTGTAGCGGGAGGATCGGGGGAGCAGTACTTC. This gives the protein CASVAGGSGEQYF.

J is TRBJ1-2 and V is TRBV27, with D perhaps TRBD1 (5 bases). Trimming left V 5 bases short and J 0 bases short, with 16 bases between. The CDR3 has 16 residues. The germline V gene has CDR1 MNHEY and CDR2 SMNVEV (reference sequence). The CDR3 loop is CASSPTRDSANYGYTF. For the CDR3, the DNA is TGTGCCAGCAGTCCAACTCGGGACTCCGCTAACTATGGCTACACCTTC.

V usage is TRBV5-1 and J usage is TRBJ2-7; the match to TRBD1 covers 8 bases. The CDR3 consists of 15 residues. The V segment lost 6 bases and the J segment 0 bases; nucleotides outside the gene matches: 8. The germline CDR1 and CDR2 sequences are SGHRS and YFSETQ. This chain's CDR3 is CASTLDGTGSYEQYF. CDR3 bases: TGCGCCAGCACATTGGACGGGACAGGCTCCTACGAGCAGTACTTC.

The chain employs TRBV15 and TRBJ2-5; D is undetermined. CDR1 and CDR2 (germline): LNHNV, YYDKDF (reference sequence). The CDR3 covers 14 residues. V was trimmed by 4 bases and J by 5 bases, leaving 14 bases between them. CDR3 in amino acids: CATSIELVGETQYF. CDR3 nucleotides: TGTGCCACCAGCATCGAGCTAGTCGGCGAGACCCAGTACTTC. Variable domain in full (rest from reference TRBV15 and TRBJ2-5): DAMVIQNPRYQVTQFGKPVTLSCSQTLNHNVMYWYQQKSSQAPKLLFHYYDKDFNNEADTPDNFQSRRPNTSFCFLDIRSPGLGDTAMYLCATSIELVGETQYFGPGTRLLVL.

Only one count was recorded for this clone. J is TRBJ2-2 and V is TRBV5-8; TRBD1 matches 7 bases. CDR3 length equals 15 residues. Germline CDR1 is SGHTS and CDR2 is YDEGEE. Trimming removed 2 bases from V and 3 bases from J; junction bases left unmatched: 4. CDR3 nucleotide sequence: TGTGCCAGCAGCTTAACAGGGGAGCACACCGGGGAGCTGTTTTTT. Its translation is CASSLTGEHTGELFF.

The chain links TRBV2 to TRBJ1-1; D is unclear. The CDR3 consists of 13 residues. CDR1 is SNHLY, CDR2 FYNNEI, per germline. The V and J ends lost 3 bases and 0 bases respectively, with 5 bases between them. The CDR3 region is CASSERVNTEAFF. The CDR3 DNA reads as TGTGCCAGCAGTGAGCGCGTGAACACTGAAGCTTTCTTT.

V is TRBV19 and J is TRBJ2-1; 7 bases match TRBD1. The V gene's germline CDR1 is LNHDA and CDR2 SQIVND (reference sequence). This CDR3 region has 21 residues. The V segment lost 5 bases and the J segment 2 bases; nucleotides outside the gene matches: 24. CDR3 sequence (DNA): TGTGCCAGTAGTTCGCCAATTAAAGACTATATTCGACAGGGCCCCTACAATGAGCAGTTCTTC. It is translated as CASSSPIKDYIRQGPYNEQFF.

The CDR3 nucleotides are TGTGCCAGCAGCTTAGGGTGGGGGACAGGGGATCCCTACGAGCAGTACTTC. This translates into CASSLGWGTGDPYEQYF. This chain links TRBV7-9 with TRBJ2-7; 10 bases map to TRBD1. The germline gives CDR1 SEHNR, CDR2 FQNEAQ (reference sequence). The CDR3 consists of 17 residues. The trim removed 1 base at V and 2 bases at J, leaving 8 bases unmatched.